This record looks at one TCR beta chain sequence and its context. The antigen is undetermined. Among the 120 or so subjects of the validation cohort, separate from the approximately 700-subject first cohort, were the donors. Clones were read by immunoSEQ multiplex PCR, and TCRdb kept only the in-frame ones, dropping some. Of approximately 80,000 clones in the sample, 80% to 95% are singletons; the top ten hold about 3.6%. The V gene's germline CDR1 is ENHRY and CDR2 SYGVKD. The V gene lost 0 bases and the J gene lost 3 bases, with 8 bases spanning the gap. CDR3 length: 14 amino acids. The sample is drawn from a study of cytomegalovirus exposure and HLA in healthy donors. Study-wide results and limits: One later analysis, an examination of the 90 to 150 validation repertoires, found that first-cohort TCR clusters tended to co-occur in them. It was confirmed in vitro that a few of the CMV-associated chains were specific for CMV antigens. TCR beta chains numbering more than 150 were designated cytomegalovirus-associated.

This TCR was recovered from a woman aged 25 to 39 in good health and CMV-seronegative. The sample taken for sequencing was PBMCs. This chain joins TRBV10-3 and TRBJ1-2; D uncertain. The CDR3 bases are TGTGCCATCAGTGAGTCTCGGGGATACTATGGCTACACCTTC. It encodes CAISESRGYYGYTF.